The 28 T cell receptor beta chains listed next were all sequenced from one sample in a study of cytomegalovirus exposure and HLA in healthy donors. 13 Jbeta primers and 60 Vbeta primers were used for the PCR. Here immunoSEQ multiplex PCR was the method, and the copy in TCRdb shows in-frame clones only, minus some. The clone table shows 150,000 or so clones, with the ten largest holding about 1.7%. The sample taken for sequencing was PBMCs. Receptors were obtained from a man younger than 35 in good health and CMV-seronegative.

This chain uses TRBV5-6 with TRBJ2-1, with D possibly matching TRBD1 (6 bases). Deletions cut 5 bases from V and 7 bases from J, with 16 bases between. The CDR3 loop spans 14 amino acids. From germline, CDR1 is SGHDT and CDR2 YYEEEE. CDR3 DNA: TGTGCCAGCAGTTTCCAGGGGCCAGGAAATGAGCAGTTCTTC. This sequence encodes CASSFQGPGNEQFF.

This chain connects TRBV7-2 to TRBJ2-3; a weak D match, TRBD2 (7 bases). CDR1 is SGHTA, CDR2 FQGNSA, per germline. With 1 base removed from V and 1 base from J, the gap between germline ends came to 9 bases. There are 15 residues in the CDR3. The CDR3 here is CASSLGGGRTDTQYF. CDR3 sequence (DNA): TGTGCCAGCAGCTTAGGCGGGGGCCGCACAGATACGCAGTATTTT.

V and J are TRBV27 and TRBJ2-3; 8 bases fit TRBD1. V trimming: 2 bases; J trimming: 3 bases; junction bases outside the gene matches: 4. Germline assignment: CDR1 MNHEY and CDR2 SMNVEV (reference sequence). The CDR3 spans 15 residues. The CDR3 here is CASSLRDRGTDTQYF. CDR3 nucleotides: TGTGCCAGCAGTTTACGAGACAGGGGTACAGATACGCAGTATTTT.

Worth noting for this clone: Sequence at one end of the junction differs from germline and may be a read error. The J gene is TRBJ2-5, the V gene TRBV7-7, with 12 bases lining up with TRBD2. The CDR3 length is 16 residues. The germline CDR1 and CDR2 sequences are SSHAT and FNYEAQ (reference sequence). CDR3 DNA sequence: TGTGCCAGCAGCCCGTCCCCCCTCCCTAGCGGGGGGGCCCACTACTTC. This translates into CASSPSPLPSGGAHYF.

The chain links TRBV19 to TRBJ2-1; maybe TRBD2 (5 bases). The germline V gene has CDR1 LNHDA and CDR2 SQIVND (reference sequence). The V end was cut by 7 bases, the J end by 6 bases, with 10 bases between. The CDR3 is 12 residues long. The CDR3 sequence is CASKVRGNEQFF. The CDR3 DNA is TGTGCCAGTAAAGTCCGGGGCAATGAGCAGTTCTTC.

This chain uses TRBV9 with TRBJ2-7, with 11 bases matching TRBD2. Germline CDR1 SGDLS, CDR2 YYNGEE. After removal of 4 bases from V and 3 bases from J, the junction contained 6 bases not matched to a gene. The CDR3 extends over 15 amino acids. The CDR3 DNA is TGTGCCAGCAGCCTAGCGGGGGGCCCTAACTACGAGCAGTACTTC. It codes for CASSLAGGPNYEQYF.

The chain joins TRBV7-3 to TRBJ2-1; TRBD1 aligns across 8 bases. This CDR3 has 15 residues. Per the germline V gene, CDR1 is SGHTA and CDR2 is FQGTGA. With V trimmed by 5 bases and J by 9 bases, 12 bases remained unmatched. The CDR3, as DNA: TGTGCCAGCAGCAAGACAGGGGCTCGCTTCGGTGAGCAGTTCTTC. Protein: CASSKTGARFGEQFF.

CDR3 sequence: CAISESTGGETQYF. For the CDR3, the DNA is TGTGCCATCAGTGAGTCGACAGGGGGCGAGACCCAGTACTTC. This chain joins TRBV10-3 and TRBJ2-5, with 10 bases lining up with TRBD1. The CDR3 consists of 14 residues. CDR1 ENHRY and CDR2 SYGVKD come from the germline V gene. V was pared by 0 bases and J by 5 bases, with 0 bases of the junction left unmatched.

V usage is TRBV6-1 and J usage is TRBJ1-5; tentatively, D is TRBD1 (5 bases). V was pared by 5 bases and J by 6 bases, with 5 bases between. Germline V CDR1 and CDR2: MNHNS, SASEGT. The CDR3 sequence is 11 residues long. As DNA, the CDR3 is TGTGCCAGCAGTAGGGGTCAGCCCCAGCATTTT. It translates to CASSRGQPQHF.

This chain joins TRBV5-1 and TRBJ2-5; TRBD2 agrees at 14 bases. The CDR3 totals 19 residues. Germline loops: CDR1 SGHRS, CDR2 YFSETQ. The V segment lost 1 base and the J segment 2 bases; nucleotides outside the gene matches: 10. The CDR3 nucleotides are TGCGCCAGCAGCTTGCGAAGACTAGCGGGGGGGCCGAAGCAAGAGACCCAGTACTTC. This gives the protein CASSLRRLAGGPKQETQYF.

The J gene is TRBJ2-1, the V gene TRBV9; 12 nucleotides agree with TRBD2. The CDR3 extends over 15 amino acids. Trimming at V came to 3 bases and at J to 6 bases, leaving 4 bases not matched to a gene. In germline, CDR1 is SGDLS, CDR2 YYNGEE. The CDR3: CASSATGLAGNEQFF. In nucleotides, the CDR3 is TGTGCCAGCAGCGCGACGGGACTAGCGGGCAATGAGCAGTTCTTC.

The chain couples TRBV28 to TRBJ1-2; D perhaps matches TRBD1 (5 bases). The V end lost 7 bases, the J end lost 5 bases, and 20 bases lay between the germline ends. Germline CDR1 and CDR2: MDHEN and SYDVKM. The CDR3 is 15 residues long. CDR3: CASITQDHSTYGYTF. The DNA of the CDR3 is TGTGCCAGCATTACACAGGACCATTCTACGTATGGCTACACCTTC.

V gene TRBV19 combines with J gene TRBJ2-1, with D possibly being TRBD2 (6 bases). The V gene lost 10 bases and the J gene lost 8 bases, with 18 bases spanning the gap. The germline gives CDR1 LNHDA, CDR2 SQIVND (reference sequence). This CDR3 spans 13 amino acids. This CDR3 is CANSRGGCDEQFF. In DNA, the CDR3 is TGTGCCAACTCTCGCGGAGGGTGCGATGAGCAGTTCTTC.

The V and J genes are TRBV7-3 and TRBJ2-1; 7 bases map to TRBD1. Germline CDR1 SGHTA, CDR2 FQGTGA. There are 16 residues in the CDR3. With 0 bases clipped from V and 3 bases from J, the junction kept 5 bases outside the gene matches. In DNA form, the CDR3 reads TGTGCCAGCAGCTTAACGGGACAGACGATCTACAATGAGCAGTTCTTC. This encodes CASSLTGQTIYNEQFF.

This rearrangement joins TRBV6-1 to TRBJ2-1; 10 bases line up with TRBD2. CDR1 MNHNS and CDR2 SASEGT come from the germline V gene. The junction had 2 bases not matched to a gene; V was cut back by 2 bases and J by 4 bases. The CDR3 runs to 15 residues. CDR3 in DNA: TGTGCCAGCAGTGAACGACTAGCGGGTTACAATGAGCAGTTCTTC. Translation gives CASSERLAGYNEQFF.

The chain couples TRBV5-6 to TRBJ2-7; possible D gene TRBD2, 5 bases. The CDR3 has 13 amino acids. V was cut by 1 base and J by 5 bases, with 10 bases left in between. Germline CDR1 SGHDT, CDR2 YYEEEE. The CDR3 here is CASSLTMEDEQYF. CDR3 DNA sequence: TGTGCCAGCAGCTTGACTATGGAGGACGAGCAGTACTTC.

The CDR3 DNA reads as TGTGCCATCAGTGAAGGGTTTCGGAGCGGGGGAAGGGAGACCCAGTACTTC. It encodes CAISEGFRSGGRETQYF. The V and J genes are TRBV10-3 and TRBJ2-5; 8 nucleotides align to TRBD2. Germline values: CDR1 ENHRY, CDR2 SYGVKD. V lost 3 bases, J lost 5 bases, and 14 bases stayed unmatched. The CDR3 totals 17 residues.

This sequence joins TRBV9 and TRBJ2-1; D is undetermined. V was shortened by 4 bases and J by 3 bases, with 2 bases between the two germline ends. The CDR3 totals 11 residues. Germline V gene sequence: CDR1 SGDLS, CDR2 YYNGEE. CDR3 in DNA: TGTGCCAGCAGCCTCTACAATGAGCAGTTCTTC. Translation gives CASSLYNEQFF.

This chain links TRBV28 with TRBJ1-2; D not resolved. Germline V CDR1 and CDR2: MDHEN, SYDVKM. This CDR3 has 14 residues. V was clipped by 6 bases and J by 0 bases, with 11 bases between them. Here the CDR3 DNA reads TGTGCCAGCAGGCGTATACCCTCTAACTATGGCTACACCTTC. Translation: CASRRIPSNYGYTF.

The genes are TRBV7-7 and TRBJ1-1, with D uncertain. The germline V gene has CDR1 SSHAT and CDR2 FNYEAQ (reference sequence). The CDR3 sequence is 13 residues long. V lost 0 bases, J lost 1 base, and 3 bases lay in between. The CDR3 is CASSLAKNTEAFF. The CDR3 DNA is TGTGCCAGCAGCTTAGCCAAGAACACTGAAGCTTTCTTT.

This chain joins TRBV5-4 and TRBJ2-3; TRBD1 aligns across 8 bases. There are 15 residues in the CDR3. Germline CDR1 is SGHNT and CDR2 is YYREEE (reference sequence). V dropped 4 bases and J dropped 2; count of bases not matched to a gene: 6. The CDR3 sequence is CASSASGGFTDTQYF. CDR3 nucleotides: TGTGCCAGCAGCGCATCAGGGGGCTTCACAGATACGCAGTATTTT. The whole variable domain, filled in from reference TRBV5-4 and TRBJ2-3, reads ETGVTQSPTHLIKTRGQQVTLRCSSQSGHNTVSWYQQALGQGPQFIFQYYREEENGRGNFPPRFSGLQFPNYSSELNVNALELDDSALYLCASSASGGFTDTQYFGPGTRLTVL.

The J gene is TRBJ1-6, the V gene TRBV2; 7 positions match TRBD1. Germline CDR1 SNHLY, CDR2 FYNNEI. V lost 11 bases and J lost 7; bases outside the gene matches: 11. The CDR3 is 14 residues long. Here the CDR3 DNA reads TGTGCCGGACAGAAAGGGACAGTCAATTCACCCCTCCACTTT. Amino acid sequence: CAGQKGTVNSPLHF. Using reference TRBV2 and TRBJ1-6 for the parts outside the CDR3, the full variable domain is EPEVTQTPSHQVTQMGQEVILRCVPISNHLYFYWYRQILGQKVEFLVSFYNNEISEKSEIFDDQFSVERPDGSNFTLKIRSTKLEDSAMYFCAGQKGTVNSPLHFGNGTRLTVT.

The chain couples TRBV27 to TRBJ2-7; no firm D call. This CDR3 spans 13 amino acids. Germline values: CDR1 MNHEY, CDR2 SMNVEV (reference sequence). Between the trimmed V and J ends, which lost 0 bases and 1 base, there was a span of 4 bases. For the CDR3, the DNA is TGTGCCAGCAGTTTATCCATTTCCTACGAGCAGTACTTC. It specifies CASSLSISYEQYF.

This chain links TRBV4-3 with TRBJ1-3; perhaps TRBD1 as D (6 bases). The germline V gene encodes CDR1 LGHNA and CDR2 YSLEER. CDR3 length: 15 residues. Deletions cut 3 bases from V and 3 bases from J, with 12 bases between. In nucleotides, the CDR3 is TGCGCCAGCAGCCACAGACAGGCAGGTGGAAACACCATATATTTT. Translating it yields CASSHRQAGGNTIYF.

The CDR3 DNA is TGCGCCAGCAGCACGGGACAGTACAATGAGCAGTTCTTC. Its protein is CASSTGQYNEQFF. The rearrangement joins TRBV5-1 to TRBJ2-1, with 7 bases matching TRBD1. Germline values: CDR1 SGHRS, CDR2 YFSETQ. This CDR3 contains 13 residues. The junction had 2 bases not matched to a gene; V was cut back by 4 bases and J by 4 bases.

The rearrangement uses TRBV6-1 and TRBJ2-2; 10 nucleotides match TRBD2. Germline lookup yields CDR1 MNHNS and CDR2 SASEGT. The CDR3 runs 16 residues. The J segment lost 7 bases and the V segment lost 2 bases, leaving 7 bases of the junction unmatched. For the CDR3, the DNA is TGTGCCAGCAGTGAACCCCTAGCGGGAGCGGGCGGGGAGCTGTTTTTT. It specifies CASSEPLAGAGGELFF.

The rearrangement links TRBV27 to TRBJ2-1, with 8 bases fitting TRBD1. Germline CDR1 is MNHEY and CDR2 is SMNVEV (reference sequence). The CDR3 contains 14 residues. V gave up 3 bases and J gave up 8 bases; unmatched junction bases: 6. The CDR3 nucleotides are TGTGCCAGCAGTTTGTTGCAGGGGGCATATGAGCAGTTCTTC. Amino acids: CASSLLQGAYEQFF.

CDR3 protein: CAVARGGSTGELFF. DNA for the CDR3: TGTGCCGTTGCCCGGGGGGGGAGCACCGGGGAGCTGTTTTTT. The rearrangement joins TRBV28 to TRBJ2-2; 8 bases are a match to TRBD2. J gave up 4 bases and V 11 bases, and 9 bases lay outside the gene matches. CDR1 and CDR2 from the germline V gene are MDHEN and SYDVKM. The CDR3 totals 14 residues. Full variable domain (missing parts from reference TRBV28 and TRBJ2-2): DVKVTQSSRYLVKRTGEKVFLECVQDMDHENMFWYRQDPGLGLRLIYFSYDVKMKEKGDIPEGYSVSREKKERFSLILESASTNQTSMYLCAVARGGSTGELFFGEGSRLTVL.